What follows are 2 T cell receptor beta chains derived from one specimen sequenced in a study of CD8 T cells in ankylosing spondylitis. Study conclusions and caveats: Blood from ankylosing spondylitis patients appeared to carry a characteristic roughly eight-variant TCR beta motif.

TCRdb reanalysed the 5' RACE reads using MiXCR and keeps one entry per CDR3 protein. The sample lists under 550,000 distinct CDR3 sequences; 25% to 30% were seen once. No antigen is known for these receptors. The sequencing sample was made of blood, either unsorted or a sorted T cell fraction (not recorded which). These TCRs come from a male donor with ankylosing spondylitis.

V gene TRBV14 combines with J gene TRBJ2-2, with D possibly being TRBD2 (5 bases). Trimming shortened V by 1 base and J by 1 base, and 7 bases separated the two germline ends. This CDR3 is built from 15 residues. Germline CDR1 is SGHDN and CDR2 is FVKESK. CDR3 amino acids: CASSQGGLNTGELFF. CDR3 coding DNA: TGTGCCAGCAGCCAAGGAGGGCTGAACACCGGGGAGCTGTTTTTT.

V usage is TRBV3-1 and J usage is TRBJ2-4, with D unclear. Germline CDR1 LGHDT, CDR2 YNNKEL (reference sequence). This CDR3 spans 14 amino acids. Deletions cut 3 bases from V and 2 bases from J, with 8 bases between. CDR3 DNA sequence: TGTGCCAGCAGCCAGCATGGAACCAAAAACATTCAGTACTTC. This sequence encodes CASSQHGTKNIQYF. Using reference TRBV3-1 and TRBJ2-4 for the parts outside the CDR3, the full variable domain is DTAVSQTPKYLVTQMGNDKSIKCEQNLGHDTMYWYKQDSKKFLKIMFSYNNKELIINETVPNRFSPKSPDKAHLNLHINSLELGDSAVYFCASSQHGTKNIQYFGAGTRLSVL.